The rows below give T cell receptor beta chains drawn from one sample of a study of T-cell reconstitution after alpha-beta-depleted transplantation in children. TCRdb used MiXCR to reprocess the PCR reads, holding one entry per CDR3 protein. The data show about 440,000 distinct CDR3 sequences, with approximately 41% seen just once and 25% to 30% held by the top ten. Material: PBMCs, obtained before TCRalphabeta/CD19-depleted stem cell transplant. The origin of the receptors is a girl aged 2 to 10 with aplastic anemia, due to receive a stem cell transplant. Both conserved end residues are part of each CDR3. A D gene is named only where the DNA matches it firmly. Part of the rows lack a size; the others show once, few, many or a class for expanded clones.

v_call,d_call,clone_size,j_call,cdr3_nt,cdr3_aa
TRBV20-1,TRBD2,.,TRBJ2-1,TGCAGTGCTAGATCGGGACTAGCCACGTCCTACAATGAGCAGTTCTTC,CSARSGLATSYNEQFF
TRBV5-1,TRBD1,many,TRBJ2-3,TGCGCCAGCAGCTGGGGGACAGGGCGAGATACGCAGTATTTT,CASSWGTGRDTQYF
TRBV11-2,.,.,TRBJ2-7,TGTGCCAGCAGCCCTGAGAGGGGGGAGGGCTACGAGCAGTACTTC,CASSPERGEGYEQYF
TRBV21-1,.,few,TRBJ2-2,TGTGCCAGCAGCAAAGATTGGTCTAGCGGGAGGGCCGGGGAGCTGTTTTTT,CASSKDWSSGRAGELFF
TRBV20-1,.,.,TRBJ2-5,TGCAGTGCTAGAGGAGCTGGCAGGAGGGAGACCCAGTACTTC,CSARGAGRRETQYF
TRBV20-1,TRBD2,many,TRBJ2-1,TGCAGTGCTAGAGTTAAAATTAGCGGGAGAGGTCCCTACAATGAGCAGTTCTTC,CSARVKISGRGPYNEQFF
TRBV20-1,TRBD2,.,TRBJ2-7,TGCAGTGCTCAAACTAGCGGGAGTTACGAGCATTACTTC,CSAQTSGSYEHYF
TRBV7-9,.,.,TRBJ2-5,TGTGCCAGCAGGCACGGACAGCCCGGAGAGACCCAGTACTTC,CASRHGQPGETQYF
TRBV10-3,TRBD2,.,TRBJ2-1,TGTGCCACTGCGCCCGGGACTAGCGGGGGGTCATACAATGAGCAGTTCTTC,CATAPGTSGGSYNEQFF
TRBV6-1,.,.,TRBJ2-1,TGTGCCAGCAGGGCGACTAGGGCGAGAGAGCAGTTCTTC,CASRATRAREQFF
TRBV20-1,.,many,TRBJ2-1,TGCAGTGCGAGCCAAAACTTGAACAATGAGCAGTTCTTC,CSASQNLNNEQFF
TRBV5-1,TRBD1,many,TRBJ1-1,TGCGCCAGCAGCTTGGAGGGGGCGGTGAGCACTGAAGCTTTCTTT,CASSLEGAVSTEAFF
TRBV27,TRBD1,few,TRBJ1-2,TGTGCCAGCAGTTTTAACAGGGGGCATGGCTACACCTTC,CASSFNRGHGYTF